This T cell receptor beta chain is drawn from a study of lymphopenia after photon versus proton radiotherapy. The V gene end was trimmed by 0 bases and the J gene end by 5 bases; junction bases not matched to a gene: 0. The CDR3 is made up of 14 amino acids. The germline V gene has CDR1 SGDLS and CDR2 YYNGEE. General observations from the study: Relative stability marked proton patients; photon patients lost diversity and naive cells. In patients who died, overall survival fell as post-nadir TCR diversity dropped more.

Profiling relied on immunoSEQ multiplex PCR, and the TCRdb table lists in-frame clones only, not all of them. Found here are fewer than 65,000 clones, 70% to 90% of them singletons; the top ten hold less than 2.5%. Comments on this clone: The antigen is undetermined.

This clonotype was sampled from a man aged 40-49 years with gastric cancer. The V and J genes are TRBV9 and TRBJ1-5; TRBD1 matches 9 bases. The input for sequencing was peripheral blood, taken from a patient treated with photon-based radiotherapy. The CDR3 sequence: CASSVGQGDQPQHF. The CDR3 bases are TGTGCCAGCAGCGTAGGACAGGGGGATCAGCCCCAGCATTTT. The full variable domain, with the rest looked up from reference TRBV9 and TRBJ1-5, is DSGVTQTPKHLITATGQRVTLRCSPRSGDLSVYWYQQSLDQGLQFLIQYYNGEERAKGNILERFSAQQFPDLHSELNLSSLELGDSALYFCASSVGQGDQPQHFGDGTRLSIL.